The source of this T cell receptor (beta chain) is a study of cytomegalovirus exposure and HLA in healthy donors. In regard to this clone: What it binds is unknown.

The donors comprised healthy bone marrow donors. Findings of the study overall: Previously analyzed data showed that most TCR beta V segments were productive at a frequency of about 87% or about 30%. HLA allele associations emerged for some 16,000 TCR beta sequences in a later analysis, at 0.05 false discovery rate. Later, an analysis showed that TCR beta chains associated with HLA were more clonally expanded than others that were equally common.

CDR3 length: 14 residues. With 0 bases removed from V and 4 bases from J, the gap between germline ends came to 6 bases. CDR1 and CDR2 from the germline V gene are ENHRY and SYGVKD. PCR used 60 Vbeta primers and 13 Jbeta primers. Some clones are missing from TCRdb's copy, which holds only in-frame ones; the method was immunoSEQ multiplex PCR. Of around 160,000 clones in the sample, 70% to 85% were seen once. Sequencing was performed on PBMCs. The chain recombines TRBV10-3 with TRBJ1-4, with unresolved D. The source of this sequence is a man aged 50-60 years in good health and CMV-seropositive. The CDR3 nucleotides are TGTGCCATCAGTGAGTCATGGAGTAATGAAAAACTGTTTTTT. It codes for CAISESWSNEKLFF.